This paragraph reports one TCR beta chain. The sample belongs to a study of cytomegalovirus exposure and HLA in healthy donors. The PCR contained 60 Vbeta and 13 Jbeta primers. Here immunoSEQ multiplex PCR was the method, and the copy in TCRdb shows in-frame clones only, minus some. The sample shows some 150,000 clones, approximately 79% of them seen only once. Material for sequencing was PBMCs. The receptor was isolated from a man aged 40-49 years in good health and CMV-seronegative.

As DNA, the CDR3 is TGTGCCAGCAGCCAAGAGTTGGGACAGGGGGGAACCAGCTCCTACGAGCAGTACTTC. It encodes CASSQELGQGGTSSYEQYF. V is TRBV4-2 and J is TRBJ2-7; 11 bases line up with TRBD1. Germline CDR1 is LGHNA and CDR2 is YNFKEQ. This CDR3 comprises 19 residues. V lost 0 bases, J lost 0 bases, and 10 bases stayed unmatched.